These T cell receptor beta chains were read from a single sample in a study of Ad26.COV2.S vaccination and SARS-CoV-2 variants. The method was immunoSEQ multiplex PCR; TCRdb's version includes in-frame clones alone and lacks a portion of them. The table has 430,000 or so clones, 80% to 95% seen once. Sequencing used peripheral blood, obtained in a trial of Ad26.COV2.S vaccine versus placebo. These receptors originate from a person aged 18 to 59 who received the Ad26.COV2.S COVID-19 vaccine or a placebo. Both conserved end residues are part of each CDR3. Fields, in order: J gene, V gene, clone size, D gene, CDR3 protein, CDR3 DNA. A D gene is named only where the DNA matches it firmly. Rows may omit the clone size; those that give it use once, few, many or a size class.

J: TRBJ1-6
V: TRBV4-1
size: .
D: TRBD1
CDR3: CASSQDGRGTAASPLHF
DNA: TGCGCCAGCAGCCAAGATGGTCGCGGGACAGCAGCGTCACCCCTCCACTTT

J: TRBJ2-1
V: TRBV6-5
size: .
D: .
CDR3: CASRRLQGNNEQFF
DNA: TGTGCCAGCAGGCGCCTTCAGGGTAACAATGAGCAGTTCTTC

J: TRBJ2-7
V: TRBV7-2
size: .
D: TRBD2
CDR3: CASSLTSGNTQYF
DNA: TGTGCCAGCAGCCTGACTAGCGGGAATACGCAGTACTTC

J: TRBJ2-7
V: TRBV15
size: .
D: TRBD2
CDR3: CATSRASAGGNEQYF
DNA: TGTGCCACCAGCAGAGCTTCGGCGGGAGGAAACGAGCAGTACTTC

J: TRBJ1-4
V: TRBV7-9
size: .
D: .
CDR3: CAVTGQTNEKLFF
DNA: TGTGCCGTAACGGGGCAGACTAATGAAAAACTGTTTTTT

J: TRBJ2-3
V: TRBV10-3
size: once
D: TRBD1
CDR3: CAISEETGQDTQYF
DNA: TGTGCCATCAGTGAAGAGACAGGGCAAGATACGCAGTATTTT

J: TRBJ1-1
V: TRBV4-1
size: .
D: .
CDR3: CASSQDSYSNTEAFF
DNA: TGCGCCAGCAGCCAAGATTCCTACAGCAACACTGAAGCTTTCTTT

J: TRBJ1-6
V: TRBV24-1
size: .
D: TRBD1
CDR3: CATSDQRTGSYNSPLHF
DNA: TGTGCCACCAGTGACCAAAGGACAGGTTCCTATAATTCACCCCTCCACTTT

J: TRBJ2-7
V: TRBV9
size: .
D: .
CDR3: CASSPRSDSGRRSYEQYF
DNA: TGTGCCAGCAGCCCCCGATCCGACAGTGGCAGGAGGTCCTACGAGCAGTACTTC

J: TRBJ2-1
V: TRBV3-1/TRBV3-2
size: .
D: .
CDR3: CASSQPTDNFPPSYNEQFF
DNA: TGTGCCAGCAGCCAACCCACGGACAATTTCCCCCCTTCCTACAATGAGCAGTTCTTC

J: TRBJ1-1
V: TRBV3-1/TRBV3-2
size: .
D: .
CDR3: CASSQFPGNTEAFF
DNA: TGTGCCAGCAGCCAATTTCCTGGGAACACTGAAGCTTTCTTT

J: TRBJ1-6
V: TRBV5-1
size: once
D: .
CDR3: CASSLTGYSPLHF
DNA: TGCGCCAGCAGCTTGACAGGTTATTCACCCCTCCACTTT

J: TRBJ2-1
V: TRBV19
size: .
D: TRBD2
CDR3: CASSVGRVNEQFF
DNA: TGTGCCAGTAGTGTCGGGAGGGTCAATGAGCAGTTCTTC

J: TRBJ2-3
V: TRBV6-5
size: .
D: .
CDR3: CASSYGGTDTQYF
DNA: TGTGCCAGCAGTTACGGGGGCACAGATACGCAGTATTTT

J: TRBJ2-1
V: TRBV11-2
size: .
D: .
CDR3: CASSNSGILNEQFF
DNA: TGTGCCAGCAGCAATAGCGGTATTTTAAATGAGCAGTTCTTC

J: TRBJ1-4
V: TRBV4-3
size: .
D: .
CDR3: CASSQDLAPLGEKLFF
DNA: TGCGCCAGCAGCCAAGATCTGGCTCCTCTGGGAGAAAAACTGTTTTTT

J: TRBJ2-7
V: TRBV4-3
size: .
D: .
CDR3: CASSQGLASESYEQYF
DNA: TGCGCCAGCAGCCAAGGGTTGGCTAGCGAGTCCTACGAGCAGTACTTC